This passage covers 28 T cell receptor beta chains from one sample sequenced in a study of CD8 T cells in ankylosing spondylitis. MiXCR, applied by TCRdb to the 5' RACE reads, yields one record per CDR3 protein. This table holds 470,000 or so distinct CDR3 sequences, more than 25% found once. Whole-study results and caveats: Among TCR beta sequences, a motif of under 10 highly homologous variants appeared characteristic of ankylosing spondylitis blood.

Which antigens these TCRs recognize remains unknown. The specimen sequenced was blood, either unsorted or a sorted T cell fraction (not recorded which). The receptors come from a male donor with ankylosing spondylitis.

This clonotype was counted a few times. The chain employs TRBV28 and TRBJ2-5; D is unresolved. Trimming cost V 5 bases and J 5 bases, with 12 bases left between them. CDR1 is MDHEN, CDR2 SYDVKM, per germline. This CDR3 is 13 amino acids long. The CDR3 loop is CASSLDGRETQYF. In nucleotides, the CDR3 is TGTGCCAGCAGTCTTGACGGAAGGGAGACCCAGTACTTC.

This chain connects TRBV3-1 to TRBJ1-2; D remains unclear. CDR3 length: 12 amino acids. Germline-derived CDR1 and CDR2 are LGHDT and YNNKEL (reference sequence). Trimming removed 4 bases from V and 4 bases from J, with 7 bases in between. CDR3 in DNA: TGTGCCAGCAGCCGGACCTTCTATGGCTACACCTTC. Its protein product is CASSRTFYGYTF.

The DNA for the CDR3 is TGTGCCAGCAGCCAAAGTTCATCGAACACTGAAGCTTTCTTT. Its translation: CASSQSSSNTEAFF. J is TRBJ1-1 and V is TRBV16; D remains unclear. CDR1 and CDR2 from the germline V gene are KGHSY and FQNENV. The CDR3 has 14 residues. V lost 2 bases and J lost 1, with 8 bases in between.

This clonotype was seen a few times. The CDR3 protein is CSVRDRGLYEQFF. In nucleotides, the CDR3 is TGCAGTGTTCGCGACAGGGGGCTCTATGAGCAGTTCTTC. The rearrangement uses TRBV20-1 and TRBJ2-1, with 10 bases fitting TRBD1. Germline assignment: CDR1 DFQATT and CDR2 SNEGSKA (reference sequence). With 7 bases clipped from V and 8 bases from J, the junction kept 8 bases outside the gene matches. This CDR3 region has 13 residues.

The CDR3 DNA reads TGTGCCAGCAGCCAAGCGCCACTGGGGGCTTTCTTT. It encodes CASSQAPLGAFF. The chain carries TRBV3-1 and TRBJ1-1; D remains unclear. Trimming removed 1 base from V and 11 bases from J, with 11 bases in between. CDR1 is LGHDT, CDR2 YNNKEL, per germline (reference sequence). The CDR3 runs 12 residues.

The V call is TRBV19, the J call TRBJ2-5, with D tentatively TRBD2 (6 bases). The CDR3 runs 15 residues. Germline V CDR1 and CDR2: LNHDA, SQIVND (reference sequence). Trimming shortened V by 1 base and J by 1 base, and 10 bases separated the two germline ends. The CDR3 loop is CASSIGAGPQETQYF. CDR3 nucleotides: TGTGCCAGTAGTATAGGAGCGGGCCCCCAAGAGACCCAGTACTTC.

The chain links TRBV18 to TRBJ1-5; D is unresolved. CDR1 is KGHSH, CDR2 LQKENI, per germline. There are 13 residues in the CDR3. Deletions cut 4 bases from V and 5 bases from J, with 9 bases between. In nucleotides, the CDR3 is TGTGCCAGCTCACTGTTGCCGGATCAGCCCCAGCATTTT. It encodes CASSLLPDQPQHF.

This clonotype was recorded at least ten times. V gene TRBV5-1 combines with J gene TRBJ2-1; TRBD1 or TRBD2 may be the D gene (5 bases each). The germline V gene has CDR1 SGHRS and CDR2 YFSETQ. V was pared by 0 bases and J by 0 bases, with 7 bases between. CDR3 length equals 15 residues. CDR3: CASSLEGSSYNEQFF. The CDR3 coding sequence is TGCGCCAGCAGCTTGGAGGGGAGCTCCTACAATGAGCAGTTCTTC.

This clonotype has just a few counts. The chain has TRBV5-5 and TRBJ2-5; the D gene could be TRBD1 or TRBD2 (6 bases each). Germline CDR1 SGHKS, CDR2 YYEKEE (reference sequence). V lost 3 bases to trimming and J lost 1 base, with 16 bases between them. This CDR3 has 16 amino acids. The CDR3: CASSSPAGGSQETQYF. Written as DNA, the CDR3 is TGTGCCAGCAGCTCCCCTGCCGGGGGCTCCCAAGAGACCCAGTACTTC.

In DNA, the CDR3 is TGCGCCAGCAGCTTGGGACAGTTGGGGACTGAAGCTTTCTTT. Residues: CASSLGQLGTEAFF. This chain uses TRBV5-1 with TRBJ1-1, with a weak D call TRBD1 (5 bases). This CDR3 has 14 residues. Germline lookup yields CDR1 SGHRS and CDR2 YFSETQ. V gave up 0 bases and J gave up 5 bases, with 11 bases separating them.

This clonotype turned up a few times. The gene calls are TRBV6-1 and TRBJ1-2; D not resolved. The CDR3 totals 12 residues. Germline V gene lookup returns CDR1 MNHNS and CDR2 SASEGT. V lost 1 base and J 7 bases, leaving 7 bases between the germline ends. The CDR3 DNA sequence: TGTGCCAGCAGTGAAGGTCCCGGTGGCTACACCTTC. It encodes CASSEGPGGYTF.

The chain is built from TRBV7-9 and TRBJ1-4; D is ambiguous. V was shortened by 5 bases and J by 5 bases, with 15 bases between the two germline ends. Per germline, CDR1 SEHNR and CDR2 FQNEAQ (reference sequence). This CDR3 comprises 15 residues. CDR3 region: CASSTPGDTNEKLFF. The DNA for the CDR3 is TGTGCCAGCAGCACTCCTGGGGATACGAATGAAAAACTGTTTTTT.

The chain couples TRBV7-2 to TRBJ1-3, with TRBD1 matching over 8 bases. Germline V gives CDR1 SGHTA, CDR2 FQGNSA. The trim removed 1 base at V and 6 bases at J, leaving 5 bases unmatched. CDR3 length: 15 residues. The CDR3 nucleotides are TGTGCCAGCAGCTTAGGATCACAGGGGGTAAACACCATATATTTT. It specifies CASSLGSQGVNTIYF.

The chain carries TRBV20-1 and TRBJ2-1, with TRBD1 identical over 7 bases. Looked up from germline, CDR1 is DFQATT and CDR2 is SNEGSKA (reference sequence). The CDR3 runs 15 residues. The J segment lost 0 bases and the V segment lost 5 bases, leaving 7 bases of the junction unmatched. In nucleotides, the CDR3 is TGCAGTGCTGCTGGACAGGAAAGCTCCTACAATGAGCAGTTCTTC. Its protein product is CSAAGQESSYNEQFF.

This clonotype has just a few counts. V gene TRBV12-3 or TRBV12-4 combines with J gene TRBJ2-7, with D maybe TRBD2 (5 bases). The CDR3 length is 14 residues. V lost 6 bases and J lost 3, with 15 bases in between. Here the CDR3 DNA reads TGTGCCAGCAGACTCAGCGGAAGCCACTACGAGCAGTACTTC. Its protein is CASRLSGSHYEQYF.

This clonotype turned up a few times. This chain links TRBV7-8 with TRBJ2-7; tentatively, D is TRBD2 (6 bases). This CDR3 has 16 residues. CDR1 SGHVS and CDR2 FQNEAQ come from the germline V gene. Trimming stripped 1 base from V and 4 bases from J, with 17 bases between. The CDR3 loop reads CASSLVWAGSSYEQYV. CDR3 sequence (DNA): TGTGCCAGCAGCTTAGTTTGGGCGGGATCCTCTTACGAGCAGTACGTC.

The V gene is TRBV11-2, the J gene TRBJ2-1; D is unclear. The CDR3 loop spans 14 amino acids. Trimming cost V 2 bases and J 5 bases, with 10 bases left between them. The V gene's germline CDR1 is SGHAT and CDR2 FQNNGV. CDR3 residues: CASSLFEPHNEQFF. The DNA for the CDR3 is TGTGCCAGCAGCTTATTCGAGCCCCACAATGAGCAGTTCTTC.

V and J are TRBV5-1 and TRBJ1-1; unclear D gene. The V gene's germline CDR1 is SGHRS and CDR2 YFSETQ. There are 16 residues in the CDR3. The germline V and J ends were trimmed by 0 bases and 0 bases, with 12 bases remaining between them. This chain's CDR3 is CASSLAIGSLNTEAFF. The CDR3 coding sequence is TGCGCCAGCAGCTTGGCTATAGGATCCTTGAACACTGAAGCTTTCTTT.

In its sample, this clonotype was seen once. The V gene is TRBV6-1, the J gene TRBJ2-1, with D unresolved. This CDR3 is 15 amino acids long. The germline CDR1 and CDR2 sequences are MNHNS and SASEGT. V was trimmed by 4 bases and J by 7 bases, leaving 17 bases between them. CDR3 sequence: CASSGHGLGGNEQFF. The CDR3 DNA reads TGTGCCAGCAGTGGGCACGGGCTCGGTGGGAATGAGCAGTTCTTC.

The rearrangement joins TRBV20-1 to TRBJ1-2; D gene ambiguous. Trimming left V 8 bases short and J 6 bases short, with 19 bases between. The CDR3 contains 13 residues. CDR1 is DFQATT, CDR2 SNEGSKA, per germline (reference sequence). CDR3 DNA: TGCAGTCCGTCCGACCCCGTCGGGGATGGCTACACCTTC. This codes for CSPSDPVGDGYTF.

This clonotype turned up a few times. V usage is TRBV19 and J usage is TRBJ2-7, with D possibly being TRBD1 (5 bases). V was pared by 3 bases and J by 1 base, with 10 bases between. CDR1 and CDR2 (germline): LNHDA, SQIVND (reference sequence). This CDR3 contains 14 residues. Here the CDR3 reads CASSIGQGSYEQYF. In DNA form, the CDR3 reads TGTGCCAGTAGTATTGGCCAGGGATCCTACGAGCAGTACTTC. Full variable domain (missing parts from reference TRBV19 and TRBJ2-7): DGGITQSPKYLFRKEGQNVTLSCEQNLNHDAMYWYRQDPGQGLRLIYYSQIVNDFQKGDIAEGYSVSREKKESFPLTVTSAQKNPTAFYLCASSIGQGSYEQYFGPGTRLTVT.

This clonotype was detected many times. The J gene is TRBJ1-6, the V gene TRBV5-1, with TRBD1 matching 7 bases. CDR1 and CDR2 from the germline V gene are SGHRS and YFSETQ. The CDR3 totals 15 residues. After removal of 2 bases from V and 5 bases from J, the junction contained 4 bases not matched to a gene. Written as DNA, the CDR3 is TGCGCCAGCAGCTTCACAGGGGAGGATAATTCACCCCTCCACTTT. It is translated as CASSFTGEDNSPLHF.

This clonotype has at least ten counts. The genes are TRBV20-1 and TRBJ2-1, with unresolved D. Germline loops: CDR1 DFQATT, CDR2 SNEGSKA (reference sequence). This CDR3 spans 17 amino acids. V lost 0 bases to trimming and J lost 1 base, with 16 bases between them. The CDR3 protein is CSARDVIASVSYNEQFF. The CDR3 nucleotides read TGCAGTGCTAGAGATGTAATCGCGAGCGTATCCTACAATGAGCAGTTCTTC.

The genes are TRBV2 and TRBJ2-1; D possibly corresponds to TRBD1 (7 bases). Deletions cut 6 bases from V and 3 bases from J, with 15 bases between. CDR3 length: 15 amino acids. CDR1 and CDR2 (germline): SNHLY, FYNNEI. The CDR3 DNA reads TGTGCCAGCAGCGGACAGGCCGGGGGCTACAATGAGCAGTTCTTC. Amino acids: CASSGQAGGYNEQFF.

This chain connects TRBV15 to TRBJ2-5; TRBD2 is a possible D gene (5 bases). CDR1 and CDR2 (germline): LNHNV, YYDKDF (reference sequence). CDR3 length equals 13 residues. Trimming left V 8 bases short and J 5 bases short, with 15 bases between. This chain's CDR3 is CATLRASGETQYF. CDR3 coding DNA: TGTGCCACCCTTCGGGCATCGGGGGAGACCCAGTACTTC.

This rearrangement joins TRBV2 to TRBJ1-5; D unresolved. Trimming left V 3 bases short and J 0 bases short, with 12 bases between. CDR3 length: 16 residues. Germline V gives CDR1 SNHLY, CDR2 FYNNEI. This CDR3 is CASSDRTATSNQPQHF. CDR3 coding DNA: TGTGCCAGCAGTGACCGGACGGCGACTAGCAATCAGCCCCAGCATTTT.

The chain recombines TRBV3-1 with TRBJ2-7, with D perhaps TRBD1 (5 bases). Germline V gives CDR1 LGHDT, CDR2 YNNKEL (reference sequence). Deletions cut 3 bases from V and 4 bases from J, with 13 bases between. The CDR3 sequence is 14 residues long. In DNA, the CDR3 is TGTGCCAGCAGCCATAAGGGGTTAAGATACGAGCAGTACTTC. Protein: CASSHKGLRYEQYF.

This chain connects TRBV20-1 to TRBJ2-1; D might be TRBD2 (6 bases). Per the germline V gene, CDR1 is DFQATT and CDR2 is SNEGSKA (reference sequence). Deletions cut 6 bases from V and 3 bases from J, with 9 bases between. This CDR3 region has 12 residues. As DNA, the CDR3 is TGCAGTGCAATGACTAGCTACAATGAGCAGTTCTTC. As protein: CSAMTSYNEQFF.